This T cell receptor (beta chain) was profiled in a study of blood T cell repertoires in COVID-19 (TCRdb year 2020). Background on the whole study: The collaborator samples originated in the United States, Italy and Spain and spanned the acute and convalescent phases of COVID-19. The prospective study material was composed of cDNA or gDNA derived from T cells, B-cell-depleted T cells, or PBMCs. Subjects who had been exposed to COVID-19, were actively infected with it, or had recovered from it provided the deeply sampled blood TCRbeta repertoires that made up the dataset. The repertoires were released in a freely available public database intended as a resource for research on the immune response to SARS-CoV-2. Samples came from the ongoing ImmuneRACE study (first 160 participants) plus 1,254 subjects from 6 global collaborators. The sample metadata nearly always contained a de-identified subject ID, COVID-19 status, age in years and sex. HLA class I and class II types, where available, came from metadata supplied by the sample provider rather than from assay-based typing.

TCRbeta CDR3 regions were amplified from genomic DNA by means of the immunoSEQ Assay, a bias-controlled multiplex PCR. The source study handled its data this way. Nucleated cell counts per sample were estimated from amplification of reference gene primers within the assay. To quantify the absolute abundance of each unique TCRbeta CDR3 rearrangement, sequence reads were collapsed and filtered. Productive Simpson clonality was computed per sample as the square root of Simpson's diversity index over productive rearrangements. Here the immuneACCESS table is served through TCRdb, limited to in-frame sequences with V and J called. Missing clones are a known gap in these copies; in checked studies unresolved V genes cover under half, and the rest lacks a known reason. V and J calls and clone size come straight from that table; D and trimming were deduced from the DNA. The sample includes 130,000 to 150,000 clones, with 84% observed a single time. Around 5.4% of the sample belongs to the ten largest clones.

The paper's findings and limits, for the study overall: The amount of clinical and demographic metadata varied by source and participant and was provided uncurated.

In the prospective study, participants were roughly 18 to 100 years old, resided in about two dozen geographic areas of the United States, and were enrolled through a virtual design. To assign participants to cohorts, the prospective study relied on clinical history that participants themselves reported in a screening survey and a study questionnaire. Exposed participants were defined as having been in contact with someone with a PCR-confirmed or clinician-diagnosed COVID-19 case within 2 weeks of study entry. In the prospective study, whole blood, serum and a nasopharyngeal or oropharyngeal swab were collected from each participant by mobile phlebotomists. Participants in the prospective study had the option to provide additional blood draws and questionnaires over an approximately 2-month period. Blood samples from the prospective study were shipped frozen or at room temperature prior to DNA extraction.

Germline trimming: 6 bases from V, 5 bases from J; junction bases outside gene matches: 7. Inclusive of the bounding cysteine and phenylalanine, the CDR3 is 14 residues long. Solely the CDR3 DNA is kept, with 42 bases framed from the first base. The CDR1 and CDR2 encoded by the germline V gene (reference sequence) are MNHEY and SMNVEV. For this clone: Its antigen is currently not known. Base qualities are missing; no much larger clone stands one base away.

Material for sequencing was PBMCs or T cells enriched from blood (not recorded which). In this chain, TRBV27 is recombined with TRBJ1-5, with 7 central nucleotides matching TRBD1. This sequence was found in a woman between 45 and 60 years old who had been exposed to COVID-19. Here is the DNA: TGTGCCAGCAGACGGGACAGCTTTTATCAGCCCCAGCATTTT. Translated, it reads CASRRDSFYQPQHF.